This section outlines one T cell receptor beta chain sequence together with its context. The length of the CDR3 is 12 residues. The V end lost 2 bases, the J end lost 8 bases, and 9 bases lay between the germline ends. These data belong to a study of control samples from healthy donors and cancer patients. Profiled with immunoSEQ multiplex PCR; TCRdb holds only in-frame clones, not every one. This sample yields about 120,000 clones, of which about 86% are seen a single time; roughly 12% belongs to the top ten. The TCR originated in a man between 25 and 39 years old in good health. The V and J genes are TRBV12-3 or TRBV12-4 and TRBJ1-1, with D unclear. Input material: blood. Here the CDR3 DNA reads TGTGCCAGCAGTTTATGGGGAGGGGAAGCTTTCTTT. It is translated as CASSLWGGEAFF.